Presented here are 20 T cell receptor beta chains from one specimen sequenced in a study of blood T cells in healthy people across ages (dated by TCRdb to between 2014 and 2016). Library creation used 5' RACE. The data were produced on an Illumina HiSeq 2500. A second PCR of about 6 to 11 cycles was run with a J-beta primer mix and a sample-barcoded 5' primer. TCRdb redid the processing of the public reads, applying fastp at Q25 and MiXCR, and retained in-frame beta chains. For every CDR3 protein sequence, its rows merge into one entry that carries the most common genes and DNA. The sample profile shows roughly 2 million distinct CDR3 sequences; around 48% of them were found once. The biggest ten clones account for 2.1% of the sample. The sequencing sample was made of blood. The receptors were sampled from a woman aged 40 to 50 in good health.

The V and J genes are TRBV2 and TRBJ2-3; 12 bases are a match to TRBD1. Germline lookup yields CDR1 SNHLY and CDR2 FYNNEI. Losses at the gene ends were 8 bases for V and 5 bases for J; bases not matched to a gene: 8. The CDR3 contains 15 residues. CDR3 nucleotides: TGTGCCAGCGATGAAGGGACAGGGGGCAAAGATACGCAGTATTTT. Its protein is CASDEGTGGKDTQYF. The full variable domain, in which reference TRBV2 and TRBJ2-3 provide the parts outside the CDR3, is EPEVTQTPSHQVTQMGQEVILRCVPISNHLYFYWYRQILGQKVEFLVSFYNNEISEKSEIFDDQFSVERPDGSNFTLKIRSTKLEDSAMYFCASDEGTGGKDTQYFGPGTRLTVL.

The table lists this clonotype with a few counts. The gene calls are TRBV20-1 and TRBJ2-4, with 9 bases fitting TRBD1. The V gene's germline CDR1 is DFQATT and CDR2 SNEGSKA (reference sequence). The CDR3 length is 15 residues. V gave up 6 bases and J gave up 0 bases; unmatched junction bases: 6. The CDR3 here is CSAPGQGIAKNIQYF. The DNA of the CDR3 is TGCAGTGCCCCGGGACAGGGAATAGCCAAAAACATTCAGTACTTC.

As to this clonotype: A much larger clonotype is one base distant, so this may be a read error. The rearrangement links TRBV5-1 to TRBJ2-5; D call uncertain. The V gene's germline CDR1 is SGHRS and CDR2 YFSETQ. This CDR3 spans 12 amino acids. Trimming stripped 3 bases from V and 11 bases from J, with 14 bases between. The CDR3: CASSSQSNEQYF. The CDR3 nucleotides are TGCGCCAGCAGCTCACAGTCAAATGAGCAGTACTTC.

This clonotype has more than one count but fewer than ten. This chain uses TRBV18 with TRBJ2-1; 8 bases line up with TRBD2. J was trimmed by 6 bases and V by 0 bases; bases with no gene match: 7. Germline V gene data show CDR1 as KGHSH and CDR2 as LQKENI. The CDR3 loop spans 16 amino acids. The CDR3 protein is CASSPPNQRGSNEQFF. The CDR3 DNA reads TGTGCCAGCTCACCACCGAACCAGCGGGGGTCCAATGAGCAGTTCTTC.

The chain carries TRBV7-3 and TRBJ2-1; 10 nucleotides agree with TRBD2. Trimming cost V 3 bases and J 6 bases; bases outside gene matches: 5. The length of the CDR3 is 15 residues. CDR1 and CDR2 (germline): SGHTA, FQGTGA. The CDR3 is CASSFPSGGRNEQFF. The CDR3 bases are TGTGCCAGCAGCTTTCCTAGCGGGGGTCGCAATGAGCAGTTCTTC.

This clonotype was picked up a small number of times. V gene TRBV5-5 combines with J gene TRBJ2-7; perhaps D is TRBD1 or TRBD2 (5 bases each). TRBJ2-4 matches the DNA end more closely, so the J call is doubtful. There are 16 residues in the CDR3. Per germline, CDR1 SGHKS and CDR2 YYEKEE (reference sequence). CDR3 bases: TGTGCCAGCAGCTCCATATTGGGGGATTCTGGAAACATTCAGTACTTC. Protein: CASSSILGDSGNIQYF.

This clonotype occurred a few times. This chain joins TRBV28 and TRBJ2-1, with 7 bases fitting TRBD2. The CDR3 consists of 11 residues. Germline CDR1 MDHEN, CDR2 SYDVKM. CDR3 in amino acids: CATGTTNEQFF. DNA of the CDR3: TGTGCTACCGGGACTACCAATGAGCAGTTCTTC.

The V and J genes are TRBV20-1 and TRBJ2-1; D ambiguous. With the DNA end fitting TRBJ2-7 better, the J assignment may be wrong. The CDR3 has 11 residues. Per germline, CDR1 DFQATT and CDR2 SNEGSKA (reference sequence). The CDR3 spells CTQSGLDEQYF. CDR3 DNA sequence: TGCACCCAGTCCGGGTTGGATGAGCAGTACTTC.

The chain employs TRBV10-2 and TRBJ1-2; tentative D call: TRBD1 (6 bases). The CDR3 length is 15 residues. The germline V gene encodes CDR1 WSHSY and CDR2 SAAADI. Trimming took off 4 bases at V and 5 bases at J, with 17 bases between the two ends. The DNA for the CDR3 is TGCGCCAGCAGTGTTTCTAAGGGGACAACGTATGGCTACACCTTC. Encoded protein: CASSVSKGTTYGYTF.

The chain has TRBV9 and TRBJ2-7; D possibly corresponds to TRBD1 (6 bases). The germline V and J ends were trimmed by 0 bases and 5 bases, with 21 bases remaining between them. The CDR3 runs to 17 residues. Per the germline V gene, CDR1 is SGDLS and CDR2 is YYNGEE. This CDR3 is CASSVDLPQGIRDEQYF. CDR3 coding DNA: TGTGCCAGCAGCGTAGATTTGCCCCAGGGGATTAGGGACGAGCAGTACTTC.

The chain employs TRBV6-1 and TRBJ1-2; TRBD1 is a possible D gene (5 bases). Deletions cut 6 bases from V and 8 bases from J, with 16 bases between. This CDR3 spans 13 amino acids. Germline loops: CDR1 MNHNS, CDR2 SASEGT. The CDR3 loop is CASRIQASRGYTF. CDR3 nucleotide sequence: TGTGCCAGCAGGATACAGGCGAGTCGAGGCTACACCTTC.

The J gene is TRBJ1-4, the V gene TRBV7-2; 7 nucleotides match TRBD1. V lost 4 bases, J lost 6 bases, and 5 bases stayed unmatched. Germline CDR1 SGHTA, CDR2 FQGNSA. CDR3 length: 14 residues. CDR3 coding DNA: TGTGCCAGCAGCTCGGACAGGCGAGATGAAAAACTGTTTTTT. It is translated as CASSSDRRDEKLFF. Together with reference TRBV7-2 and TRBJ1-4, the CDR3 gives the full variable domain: GAGVSQSPSNKVTEKGKDVELRCDPISGHTALYWYRQSLGQGLEFLIYFQGNSAPDKSGLPSDRFSAERTGGSVSTLTIQRTQQEDSAVYLCASSSDRRDEKLFFGSGTQLSVL.

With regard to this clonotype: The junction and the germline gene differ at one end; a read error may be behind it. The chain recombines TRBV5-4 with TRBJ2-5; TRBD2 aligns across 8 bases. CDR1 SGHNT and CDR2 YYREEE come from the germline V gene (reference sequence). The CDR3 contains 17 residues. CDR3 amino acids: CASSLMWASGYQEAQYF. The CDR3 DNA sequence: TGTGCCAGCAGCTTGATGTGGGCTAGCGGGTACCAAGAGGCCCAGTACTTC. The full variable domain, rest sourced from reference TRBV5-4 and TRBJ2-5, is ETGVTQSPTHLIKTRGQQVTLRCSSQSGHNTVSWYQQALGQGPQFIFQYYREEENGRGNFPPRFSGLQFPNYSSELNVNALELDDSALYLCASSLMWASGYQEAQYFGPGTRLLVL.

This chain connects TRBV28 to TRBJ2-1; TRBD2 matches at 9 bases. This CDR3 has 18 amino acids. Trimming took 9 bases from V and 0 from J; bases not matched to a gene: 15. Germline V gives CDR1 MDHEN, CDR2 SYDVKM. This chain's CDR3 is CASDLSGGTSSSYNEQFF. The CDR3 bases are TGTGCCAGTGATCTAAGCGGGGGGACCTCCAGCTCCTACAATGAGCAGTTCTTC.

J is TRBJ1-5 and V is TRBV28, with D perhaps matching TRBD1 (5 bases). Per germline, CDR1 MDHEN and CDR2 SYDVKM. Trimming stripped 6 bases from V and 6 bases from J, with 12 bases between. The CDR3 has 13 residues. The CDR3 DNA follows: TGTGCCAGCAGCAGGGAGGTTGGTCAGCCCCAGCATTTT. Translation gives CASSREVGQPQHF.

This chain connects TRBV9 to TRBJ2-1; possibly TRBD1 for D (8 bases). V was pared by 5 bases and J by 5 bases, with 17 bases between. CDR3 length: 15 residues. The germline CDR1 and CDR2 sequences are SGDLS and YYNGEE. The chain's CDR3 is CASSPTGGLHNEQFF. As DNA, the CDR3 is TGTGCCAGCAGTCCTACAGGGGGACTACACAATGAGCAGTTCTTC.

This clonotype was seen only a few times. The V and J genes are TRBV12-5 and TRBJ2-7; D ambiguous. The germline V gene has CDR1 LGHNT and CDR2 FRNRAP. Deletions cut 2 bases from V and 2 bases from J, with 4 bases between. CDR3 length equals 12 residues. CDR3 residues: CASGLLAYEQYF. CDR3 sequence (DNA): TGTGCTAGTGGTTTGTTGGCCTACGAGCAGTACTTC.

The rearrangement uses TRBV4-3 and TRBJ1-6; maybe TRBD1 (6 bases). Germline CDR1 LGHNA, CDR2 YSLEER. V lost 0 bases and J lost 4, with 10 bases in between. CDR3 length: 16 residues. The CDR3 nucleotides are TGCGCCAGCAGCCAAGATACAGGGATGTATAATTCACCCCTCCACTTT. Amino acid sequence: CASSQDTGMYNSPLHF.

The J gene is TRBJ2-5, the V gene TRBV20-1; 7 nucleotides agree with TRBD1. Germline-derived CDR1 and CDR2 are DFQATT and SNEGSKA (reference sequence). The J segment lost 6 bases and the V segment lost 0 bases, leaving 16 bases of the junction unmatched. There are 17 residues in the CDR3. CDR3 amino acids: CSARDEFGAGGRKTQYF. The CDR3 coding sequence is TGCAGTGCTAGAGATGAGTTCGGGGCAGGGGGTCGAAAGACCCAGTACTTC.

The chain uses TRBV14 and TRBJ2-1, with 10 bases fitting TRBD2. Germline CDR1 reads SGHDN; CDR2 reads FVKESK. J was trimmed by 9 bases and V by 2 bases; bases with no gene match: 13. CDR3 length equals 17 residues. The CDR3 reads CASSQLPGTSAIGEQFF. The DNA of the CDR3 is TGTGCCAGCAGCCAACTACCTGGGACTAGCGCCATAGGTGAGCAGTTCTTC.